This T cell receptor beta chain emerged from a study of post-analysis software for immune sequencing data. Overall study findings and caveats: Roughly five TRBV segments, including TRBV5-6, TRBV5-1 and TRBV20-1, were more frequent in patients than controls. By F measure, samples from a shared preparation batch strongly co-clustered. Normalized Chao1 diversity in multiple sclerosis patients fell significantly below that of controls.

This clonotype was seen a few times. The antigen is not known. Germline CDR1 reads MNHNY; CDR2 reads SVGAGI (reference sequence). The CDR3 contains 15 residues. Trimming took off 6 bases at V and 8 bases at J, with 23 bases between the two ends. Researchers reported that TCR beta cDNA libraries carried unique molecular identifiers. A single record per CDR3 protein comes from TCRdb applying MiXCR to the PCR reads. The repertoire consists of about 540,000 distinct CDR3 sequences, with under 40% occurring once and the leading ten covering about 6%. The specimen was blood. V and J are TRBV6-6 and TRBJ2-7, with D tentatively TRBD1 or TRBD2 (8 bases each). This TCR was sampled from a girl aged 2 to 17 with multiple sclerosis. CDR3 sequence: CASRGGQGGTRQQYF. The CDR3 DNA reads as TGTGCCAGCAGAGGAGGACAGGGTGGGACTAGGCAGCAGTACTTC.